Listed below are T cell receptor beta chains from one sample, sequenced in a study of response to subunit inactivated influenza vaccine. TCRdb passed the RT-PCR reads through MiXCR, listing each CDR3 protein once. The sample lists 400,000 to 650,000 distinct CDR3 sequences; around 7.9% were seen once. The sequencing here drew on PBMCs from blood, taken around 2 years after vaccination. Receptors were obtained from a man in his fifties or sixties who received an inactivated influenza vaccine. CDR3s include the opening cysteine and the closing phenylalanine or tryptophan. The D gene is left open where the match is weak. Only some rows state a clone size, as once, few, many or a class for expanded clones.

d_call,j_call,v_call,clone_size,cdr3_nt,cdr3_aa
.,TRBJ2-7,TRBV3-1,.,TGTGCCAGCAGCCCCCCAGGGTTCGAGCAGTACTTC,CASSPPGFEQYF
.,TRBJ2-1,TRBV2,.,TGTGCCAGCAGTGAATATCAGGGTTGGACTGAGCAGTTCTTC,CASSEYQGWTEQFF
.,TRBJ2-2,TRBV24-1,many,TGTGCCACCAGCGATGCACCAGGGAACACCGGGGAGCTGTTTTTT,CATSDAPGNTGELFF
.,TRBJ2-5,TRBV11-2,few,TGTGCCAGCAGCTTACATGTCACCCAGACCCAGTACTTC,CASSLHVTQTQYF
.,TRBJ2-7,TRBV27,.,TGTGCCAGCCGTTTAGGTCAGGGTAATAGGTACGAGCAGTACTTC,CASRLGQGNRYEQYF
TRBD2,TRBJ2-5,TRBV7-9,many,TGTGCCAGCAGCTCCTCTAGCGGGAGGGCCTGGGAGACCCAGTACTTC,CASSSSSGRAWETQYF
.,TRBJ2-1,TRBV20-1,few,TGCAGTGCTAGAGACCAGGGGGGGGAGCAGTTCTTC,CSARDQGGEQFF
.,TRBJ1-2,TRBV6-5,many,TGTGCCAGCAGTTACAGACTGACCGACTTAAACTATGGCTACACCTTC,CASSYRLTDLNYGYTF
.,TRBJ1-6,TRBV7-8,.,TGTGCCAGCAGCTTAGACAGGCAGGGCAACTCACCCCTCCACTTT,CASSLDRQGNSPLHF
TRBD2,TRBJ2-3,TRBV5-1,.,TGCGCCAGCAGCTTGGAGGGTAGCGGGAGGGCCACGACAGATACGCAGTATTTT,CASSLEGSGRATTDTQYF
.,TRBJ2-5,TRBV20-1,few,TGCAGTGCAGCATCCTATGAATTACAAGAGACCCAGTACTTC,CSAASYELQETQYF
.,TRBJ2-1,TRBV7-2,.,TGTGCCAGCAGCTTTCTCCCAAGCGGAAACTACAATGAGCAGTTCTTC,CASSFLPSGNYNEQFF
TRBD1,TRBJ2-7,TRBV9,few,TGTGCCAGCAGCGTAGGGACAGGGCCAGCCTACGAGCAGTACTTC,CASSVGTGPAYEQYF
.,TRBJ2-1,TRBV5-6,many,TGTGCCAGCAGCTGGGGAGTTTCCTACAATGAGCAGTTCTTC,CASSWGVSYNEQFF
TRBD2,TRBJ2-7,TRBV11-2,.,TGTGCCAGCAGCCGTATCGTCAGCGGGAGATTCCACGAGCAGTACTTC,CASSRIVSGRFHEQYF
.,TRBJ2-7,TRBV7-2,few,TGTGCCAGCAGCCTCACGGGTGACTCCTACGAGCAGTACTTC,CASSLTGDSYEQYF
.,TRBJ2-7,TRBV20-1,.,TGCAGTGCTAGGGCCATTGATTACGAGCAGTACTTC,CSARAIDYEQYF
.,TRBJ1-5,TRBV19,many,TGTGCCAGTAGTAGGCCGGTGAGCAATCAGCCCCAGCATTTT,CASSRPVSNQPQHF
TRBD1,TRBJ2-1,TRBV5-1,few,TGCGCCAGCAGCAGGGGACAGTATCTAGGCAATGAGCAGTTCTTC,CASSRGQYLGNEQFF
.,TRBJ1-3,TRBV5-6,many,TGTGCCAGCAGCTTGGGTCTACGTGGCAGGACTGGAAACACCATATATTTT,CASSLGLRGRTGNTIYF
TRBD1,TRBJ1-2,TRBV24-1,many,TGTGCCACGCAGCAACAGGGGGCAAATGGCTACACCTTC,CATQQQGANGYTF
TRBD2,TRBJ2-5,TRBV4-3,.,TGCGCCAGCAACCCAGGACTAGCGGGAGGGGTGGAGACCCAGTACTTC,CASNPGLAGGVETQYF